The 25 T cell receptor beta chains listed next were all sequenced from one sample in a study of type 1 regulatory T cells. TCRdb re-called the reads through MiXCR, storing one row per CDR3 protein. This table holds about 67,000 distinct CDR3 sequences, nearly 50% found once. These receptors have no known antigen. Sequencing used cultured non-Tr1 T cells, either the whole culture or a sorted T cell fraction (not recorded which). These receptors were taken from a human donor in good health.

The V and J genes are TRBV20-1 and TRBJ1-2; tentative D call: TRBD1 (5 bases). Looked up from germline, CDR1 is DFQATT and CDR2 is SNEGSKA (reference sequence). The CDR3 contains 12 residues. With 6 bases removed from V and 2 bases from J, the gap between germline ends came to 10 bases. The CDR3 DNA is TGCAGTGCGGGGCAGGAGAACTATGGCTACACCTTC. Translation gives CSAGQENYGYTF.

This clonotype turned up a few times. This chain links TRBV29-1 with TRBJ1-4; possible D gene TRBD1, 5 bases. Germline assignment: CDR1 SQVTM and CDR2 ANQGSEA. CDR3 length: 14 residues. V lost 6 bases and J 2 bases, leaving 13 bases between the germline ends. This CDR3 is CSVVTGATNEKLFF. The CDR3 nucleotides read TGCAGCGTCGTTACCGGGGCCACTAATGAAAAACTGTTTTTT.

Sample share makes this clonotype medium-sized. The chain joins TRBV7-8 to TRBJ2-3; D remains ambiguous. The CDR3 extends over 15 amino acids. V lost 4 bases and J lost 0, with 11 bases in between. Germline values: CDR1 SGHVS, CDR2 FQNEAQ. The CDR3 nucleotides are TGTGCCAGCAGCTGGTTCGGCGGTAGCACAGATACGCAGTATTTT. Amino acids: CASSWFGGSTDTQYF.

The chain recombines TRBV18 with TRBJ1-2; 7 bases are a match to TRBD1. Trimming cost V 1 base and J 8 bases; bases outside gene matches: 10. The CDR3 is made up of 15 amino acids. Germline V lookup: CDR1 KGHSH, CDR2 LQKENI. CDR3 coding DNA: TGTGCCAGCTCACCACGACAGGGAGGTGATGGGGGCTACACCTTC. Protein sequence: CASSPRQGGDGGYTF. Full variable domain (outside the CDR3, taken from reference TRBV18 and TRBJ1-2): NAGVMQNPRHLVRRRGQEARLRCSPMKGHSHVYWYRQLPEEGLKFMVYLQKENIIDESGMPKERFSAEFPKEGPSILRIQQVVRGDSAAYFCASSPRQGGDGGYTFGSGTRLTVV.

The CDR3 DNA sequence: TGTGCCAGCAGTGGATGGGGGTTCCCCTACAATGAGCAGTTCTTC. This translates into CASSGWGFPYNEQFF. The V and J genes are TRBV6-1 and TRBJ2-1; D may correspond to TRBD1 or TRBD2 (5 bases each). V gave up 4 bases and J gave up 2 bases, with 12 bases separating them. Germline CDR1 reads MNHNS; CDR2 reads SASEGT. The CDR3 runs to 15 residues.

J is TRBJ2-7 and V is TRBV7-9; D is unresolved. The CDR3 covers 19 residues. Trimming removed 1 base from V and 1 base from J, with 23 bases in between. CDR1 is SEHNR, CDR2 FQNEAQ, per germline (reference sequence). The CDR3 DNA sequence: TGTGCCAGCAGCTTAGAACCTTTCGGCAGTACTACCCCTTCCTACGAGCAGTACTTC. Its translation is CASSLEPFGSTTPSYEQYF.

This clonotype turned up a few times. This chain joins TRBV6-1 and TRBJ1-5; D is unresolved. Per the germline V gene, CDR1 is MNHNS and CDR2 is SASEGT. Trimming removed 8 bases from V and 0 bases from J, with 8 bases in between. The CDR3 runs to 13 residues. The CDR3 here is CASDTYSNQPQHF. The DNA of the CDR3 is TGTGCCAGCGACACTTATAGCAATCAGCCCCAGCATTTT.

By sample share, this clonotype is medium-sized. The rearrangement links TRBV15 to TRBJ2-5; D tentatively reads TRBD1 or TRBD2 (5 bases each). Trimming left V 9 bases short and J 2 bases short, with 13 bases between. The CDR3 spans 13 residues. Per the germline V gene, CDR1 is LNHNV and CDR2 is YYDKDF (reference sequence). CDR3 in amino acids: CATGRADQETQYF. CDR3 bases: TGTGCCACGGGGCGGGCGGATCAAGAGACCCAGTACTTC.

The chain is built from TRBV20-1 and TRBJ2-1; D is perhaps TRBD2 (6 bases). The V end was cut by 5 bases, the J end by 4 bases, with 9 bases between. The CDR3 spans 12 residues. The germline V gene has CDR1 DFQATT and CDR2 SNEGSKA (reference sequence). The CDR3 region has the DNA TGCAGTGCTGACGGGGGTTACAATGAGCAGTTCTTC. Its translation: CSADGGYNEQFF.

The chain joins TRBV29-1 to TRBJ2-5; TRBD1 matches at 7 bases. The CDR3 is made up of 14 amino acids. The germline CDR1 and CDR2 sequences are SQVTM and ANQGSEA. V gave up 7 bases and J gave up 8 bases; unmatched junction bases: 16. The CDR3 coding sequence is TGCAGCGCCGACCCTGACAGGGTCGGCAGAACCCAGTACTTC. Encoded protein: CSADPDRVGRTQYF.

This sequence joins TRBV6-2 or TRBV6-3 and TRBJ2-1; 10 nucleotides match TRBD2. This CDR3 region has 16 residues. V trimming: 3 bases; J trimming: 11 bases; junction bases outside the gene matches: 13. Germline CDR1 reads MNHEY; CDR2 reads SVGEGT. CDR3 nucleotide sequence: TGTGCCAGCAGTTATATCGGTGGGACTAGCGCCGGCAAGCAGTTCTTC. Translating gives CASSYIGGTSAGKQFF.

Of note for this clonotype: Relative to the germline gene, one junction end is altered; a read error may explain this. The rearrangement joins TRBV5-1 to TRBJ1-2; D is undetermined. CDR3 length equals 13 residues. Per the germline V gene, CDR1 is SGHRS and CDR2 is YFSETQ. DNA of the CDR3: TGCCCCAGCAGCTTGGGCAATAACTATGGCTACACCTTC. Translating it yields CPSSLGNNYGYTF.

This clonotype was picked up a small number of times. V and J are TRBV5-1 and TRBJ2-3; 7 bases line up with TRBD1. V lost 0 bases and J lost 4; bases outside the gene matches: 5. This CDR3 region has 15 residues. CDR1 and CDR2 (germline): SGHRS, YFSETQ. DNA for the CDR3: TGCGCCAGCAGCTTGGCCGGGCAGGGGGCAGATACGCAGTATTTT. This sequence encodes CASSLAGQGADTQYF.

The genes are TRBV5-1 and TRBJ1-1; a possible D gene is TRBD1 (5 bases). The germline CDR1 and CDR2 sequences are SGHRS and YFSETQ. The CDR3 covers 15 residues. Trimming removed 0 bases from V and 4 bases from J, with 13 bases in between. In DNA form, the CDR3 reads TGCGCCAGCAGCTTGGGCGGGGGTGAGGTCACTGAAGCTTTCTTT. Amino acid sequence: CASSLGGGEVTEAFF.

At least ten counts were recorded for this clonotype. The chain recombines TRBV7-8 with TRBJ2-3, with 8 nucleotides matching TRBD2. J was trimmed by 1 base and V by 6 bases; bases with no gene match: 9. Germline CDR1 reads SGHVS; CDR2 reads FQNEAQ. This CDR3 spans 16 amino acids. The CDR3 sequence: CASSRPGLAGTDTQYF. DNA for the CDR3: TGTGCCAGCAGTCGACCCGGACTAGCCGGCACAGATACGCAGTATTTT.

This chain connects TRBV11-2 to TRBJ2-1; the match to TRBD2 covers 13 bases. V lost 4 bases to trimming and J lost 3 bases; unmatched junction nucleotides: 3. This CDR3 region has 16 residues. Germline values: CDR1 SGHAT, CDR2 FQNNGV. The DNA for the CDR3 is TGTGCCAGCAGCTCCGGACTAGCGGGGGTCTACAATGAGCAGTTCTTC. Amino acid sequence: CASSSGLAGVYNEQFF.

This clonotype turned up a few times. V and J are TRBV6-2 or TRBV6-3 and TRBJ1-1; D gene unclear. There are 11 residues in the CDR3. V was cut by 7 bases and J by 5 bases, with 8 bases left in between. Germline V gives CDR1 MNHEY, CDR2 SVGEGT. In DNA, the CDR3 is TGTGCCAGCAACACGGGGACTGAAGCTTTCTTT. Its protein is CASNTGTEAFF.

With respect to this clonotype: This may be a read error, as it is one base from a much larger clone. The rearrangement links TRBV20-1 to TRBJ2-4; TRBD2 agrees at 10 bases. From germline, CDR1 is DFQATT and CDR2 SNEGSKA (reference sequence). CDR3 length: 16 amino acids. The CDR3 coding sequence is TGCAGTGCTAGACTAGCGGGGGCGAGAGCCAAAAGCATTCAGTACTTC. Translated: CSARLAGARAKSIQYF.

The rearrangement links TRBV3-1 to TRBJ2-7, with 7 positions matching TRBD1. Looked up from germline, CDR1 is LGHDT and CDR2 is YNNKEL (reference sequence). This CDR3 is 14 amino acids long. The V gene end was trimmed by 6 bases and the J gene end by 5 bases; junction bases not matched to a gene: 10. The chain's CDR3 is CASSHGDSRDEQYF. For the CDR3, the DNA is TGTGCCAGCAGTCATGGGGACAGTCGGGACGAGCAGTACTTC.

The chain carries TRBV7-9 and TRBJ2-6; D remains unclear. This CDR3 has 17 residues. V was clipped by 0 bases and J by 2 bases, with 11 bases between them. Germline CDR1 and CDR2: SEHNR and FQNEAQ (reference sequence). Written as DNA, the CDR3 is TGTGCCAGCAGCTTAGCGATCACAAGGACTGGGGCCAACGTCCTGACTTTC. It is translated as CASSLAITRTGANVLTF.

This chain uses TRBV11-2 with TRBJ1-3; D remains unclear. The CDR3 totals 14 residues. The V end lost 1 base, the J end lost 4 bases, and 8 bases lay between the germline ends. Looked up from germline, CDR1 is SGHAT and CDR2 is FQNNGV. The CDR3 loop is CASSLGSSGNTIYF. CDR3 bases: TGTGCCAGCAGCTTAGGATCCTCAGGAAACACCATATATTTT.

This clonotype was picked up a small number of times. The chain uses TRBV12-3 or TRBV12-4 and TRBJ2-4; 11 positions agree with TRBD2. J lost 1 base, V lost 3 bases, and 5 bases had no gene match. The CDR3 contains 17 residues. CDR3 nucleotides: TGTGCCAGCAGTTTCCTGGCTAGCGGGGGGGCCAAAAACATTCAGTACTTC. Protein product: CASSFLASGGAKNIQYF.

The chain couples TRBV12-3 or TRBV12-4 to TRBJ1-2; no clear D. V lost 5 bases and J lost 2, with 9 bases in between. CDR3 size: 13 residues. The CDR3 sequence: CASSHGPNYGYTF. Here the CDR3 DNA reads TGTGCCAGCAGTCATGGGCCAAACTATGGCTACACCTTC.

Within the sample, this clonotype is medium-sized (0.01 to 0.1%). The chain links TRBV27 to TRBJ2-3, with TRBD2 matching 8 bases. The CDR3 contains 15 residues. CDR1 and CDR2 (germline): MNHEY, SMNVEV (reference sequence). V gave up 5 bases and J gave up 5 bases; unmatched junction bases: 9. Here the CDR3 DNA reads TGTGCCAGCAGTAACCGCGGCGGGGGGATAGATACGCAGTATTTT. It translates to CASSNRGGGIDTQYF.

This chain links TRBV18 with TRBJ1-5, with D possibly TRBD1 on 5 matching bases. The V end lost 5 bases, the J end lost 11 bases, and 22 bases lay between the germline ends. Germline V lookup: CDR1 KGHSH, CDR2 LQKENI. The CDR3 runs 15 residues. As DNA, the CDR3 is TGTGCCAGCTCAGCAGACTCGGGGGGTCGGCAGTCCCAGCATTTT. Encoded protein: CASSADSGGRQSQHF.